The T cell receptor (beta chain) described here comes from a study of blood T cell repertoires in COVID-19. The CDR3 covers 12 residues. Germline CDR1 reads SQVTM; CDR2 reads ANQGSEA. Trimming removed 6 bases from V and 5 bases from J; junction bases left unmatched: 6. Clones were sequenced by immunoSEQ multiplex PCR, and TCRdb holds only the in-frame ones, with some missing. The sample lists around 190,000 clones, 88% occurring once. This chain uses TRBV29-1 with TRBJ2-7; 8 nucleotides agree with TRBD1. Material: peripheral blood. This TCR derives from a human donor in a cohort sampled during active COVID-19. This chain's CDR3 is CSVATTGDEQYF. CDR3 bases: TGCAGCGTCGCTACGACAGGGGACGAGCAGTACTTC.